A single sample gave rise to the 3 T cell receptor delta chains below, sequenced in a study of gamma-delta T cells after stem cell transplantation. TCRdb reprocessed the RT-PCR reads through CATT. Seen here are about 760 delta-chain clones, roughly a fifth observed once, and the top ten hold 25% to 30%. The specimen was gamma-delta T cells. Source of these receptors: a human donor. It is not recorded whose cells these are; they may come from a transplant donor.

Relative to its sample, this clone is large. This chain joins TRDV2 and TRDJ1, with no clear D. Trimming took off 2 bases at V and 0 bases at J, with 12 bases between the two ends. The CDR3 totals 15 residues. Germline assignment: CDR1 GEAIGNYY and CDR2 EKD. The CDR3 loop reads CACDNLDRNTDKLIF. The CDR3 DNA follows: TGTGCCTGTGACAATTTGGATCGTAACACCGATAAACTCATCTTT.

This sequence joins TRDV2 and TRDJ1; 9 bases fit TRDD3. From germline, CDR1 is GEAIGNYY and CDR2 EKD. The CDR3 has 15 amino acids. Trimming took 1 base from V and 0 from J; bases not matched to a gene: 2. The DNA of the CDR3 is TGTGCCTGTGACACGCTGGGGGATCACACCGATAAACTCATCTTT. Its protein product is CACDTLGDHTDKLIF.

Details on this clone: This may stem from a read error, because a much larger clone lies one nucleotide away. The V gene is uncalled and the J gene is TRDJ1; the table's D call, TRDD3, has no DNA check behind it. This CDR3 has 19 amino acids. Here the CDR3 DNA reads TGTGCCTGTGAGACCATAGGGCCACTGGGGGATACGAGAACCGATAAACTCATCTTT. It translates to CACETIGPLGDTRTDKLIF.